Following are 10 T cell receptor beta chains from one sample sequenced in a study of blood T cells in healthy people across ages (dated by TCRdb to between 2014 and 2017). Library preparation was by 5' RACE. Reads for this sample came from an Illumina HiSeq 2500. A second 7 to 11 cycle PCR used a sample-barcoded 5' primer and a J-beta primer mix. The raw public reads went through TCRdb reprocessing: fastp at Q25, MiXCR clone calling, in-frame beta chains kept. Duplicate CDR3 protein sequences are folded into a single record with the most common DNA and genes. Present in this sample are approximately 1.5 million distinct CDR3 sequences, about 45% of which were seen just once. Approximately 4% of the sample rests with the top ten. Specimen: blood. These receptors were taken from a woman aged 18-29 years in good health.

CDR3 loop: CSARDPGQGHRMPQYF. In nucleotides, the CDR3 is TGCAGTGCTAGAGATCCGGGACAGGGCCACAGAATGCCTCAGTACTTC. The gene calls are TRBV20-1 and TRBJ2-7; TRBD1 matches 9 bases. Trimming at V came to 0 bases and at J to 10 bases, leaving 16 bases not matched to a gene. The CDR3 runs 16 residues. Germline lookup yields CDR1 DFQATT and CDR2 SNEGSKA (reference sequence).

The gene calls are TRBV7-3 and TRBJ2-2, with a weak D call TRBD2 (6 bases). Germline values: CDR1 SGHTA, CDR2 FQGTGA. Trimming pared 2 bases from V and 0 bases from J, leaving 10 bases between. CDR3 length equals 16 residues. The CDR3 protein is CASSLSASANTGELFF. CDR3 nucleotide sequence: TGTGCCAGCAGCTTATCGGCTAGCGCGAACACCGGGGAGCTGTTTTTT.

There are a few counts of this clonotype. The CDR3 DNA follows: TGTGCCAGCAGCTTAGTTGGAGATTCAGGAGATACGCAGTATTTT. It specifies CASSLVGDSGDTQYF. The chain has TRBV7-9 and TRBJ2-3; no clear D. This CDR3 contains 15 residues. The V end lost 1 base, the J end lost 5 bases, and 13 bases lay between the germline ends. Germline V gene data show CDR1 as SEHNR and CDR2 as FQNEAQ (reference sequence). Based on the CDR3 plus reference TRBV7-9 and TRBJ2-3, the full variable domain is DTGVSQNPRHKITKRGQNVTFRCDPISEHNRLYWYRQTLGQGPEFLTYFQNEAQLEKSRLLSDRFSAERPKGSFSTLEIQRTEQGDSAMYLCASSLVGDSGDTQYFGPGTRLTVL.

This clonotype was detected only once. A clone one base away is much larger, so this may be a read error. The chain uses TRBV24-1 and TRBJ2-5; 9 nucleotides agree with TRBD1. Near its end, the DNA agrees better with TRBJ2-1, so the J call may be wrong. The CDR3 runs 15 residues. From germline, CDR1 is KGHDR and CDR2 SFDVKD. The CDR3 sequence is CATSDAGTGHKTQFF. Here the CDR3 DNA reads TGTGCCACCAGTGACGCCGGGACAGGGCACAAGACCCAGTTCTTC.

This CDR3 reads CSAEGQGVGGYTF. DNA for the CDR3: TGCAGTGCAGAGGGACAGGGGGTCGGTGGCTACACCTTC. This rearrangement joins TRBV20-1 to TRBJ1-2; the match to TRBD1 covers 11 bases. Germline V lookup: CDR1 DFQATT, CDR2 SNEGSKA (reference sequence). V shed 6 bases, J shed 7 bases, and the junction held 7 bases outside the gene matches. This CDR3 has 13 amino acids.

The chain couples TRBV7-9 to TRBJ1-4; D is perhaps TRBD1 (5 bases). The V end was cut by 5 bases, the J end by 5 bases, with 18 bases between. The CDR3 extends over 16 amino acids. The germline gives CDR1 SEHNR, CDR2 FQNEAQ (reference sequence). The CDR3 is CASSHGGLVENEKLFF. The CDR3 DNA reads as TGTGCCAGCAGCCACGGGGGTCTGGTCGAGAATGAAAAACTGTTTTTT.

This chain links TRBV4-3 with TRBJ1-1; the D gene is possibly TRBD1 (6 bases). V shed 0 bases and J shed 4 bases, with 12 bases lying between them. CDR1 is LGHNA and CDR2 is YSLEER in the germline V gene. This CDR3 has 15 residues. CDR3 DNA: TGCGCCAGCAGCCAAGAATTAGGGGGGCTCACTGAAGCTTTCTTT. Translated, it gives CASSQELGGLTEAFF.

This clonotype was found a few times. CDR3: CASSLASSGGGTEAFF. CDR3 DNA sequence: TGTGCCAGCAGTTTGGCCTCCTCAGGGGGCGGCACTGAAGCTTTCTTT. The chain is built from TRBV12-3 or TRBV12-4 and TRBJ1-1; 8 nucleotides line up with TRBD1. The ends lost 3 bases at V and 4 bases at J; junction bases unmatched: 10. The CDR3 spans 16 residues.

The genes are TRBV28 and TRBJ1-1; a possible D gene is TRBD1 (5 bases). V gave up 4 bases and J gave up 0 bases, with 9 bases separating them. Germline CDR1 reads MDHEN; CDR2 reads SYDVKM. This CDR3 spans 14 amino acids. CDR3 sequence (DNA): TGTGCCAGCAGTTCTGGGGCTGTGAACACTGAAGCTTTCTTT. Protein: CASSSGAVNTEAFF.

This chain uses TRBV3-1 with TRBJ2-1; 12 nucleotides match TRBD2. The CDR3 length is 17 residues. Trimming took 0 bases from V and 8 from J; bases not matched to a gene: 8. Germline V CDR1 and CDR2: LGHDT, YNNKEL (reference sequence). This CDR3 is CASSQDWLAGGQHEQFF. CDR3 nucleotide sequence: TGTGCCAGCAGCCAAGATTGGCTAGCGGGAGGGCAACATGAGCAGTTCTTC.